This TCR beta chain was retrieved from a study of T cells in localized non-small cell lung cancer. Germline V lookup: CDR1 SGHNT, CDR2 YENEEA. Germline trimming cut 6 bases from V and 4 bases from J; bases unmatched to any gene: 10. The CDR3 consists of 17 residues. Findings and limits, study-wide: Heterogeneity remains possible, as sequencing covered one tumor region only.

TCRdb keeps only in-frame clones here, not all; method: immunoSEQ multiplex PCR. Of about 2,000 clones listed, about 18% were seen once; the top ten hold 24%. This clone is classed as medium-sized. Antigen unknown. This chain connects TRBV11-3 to TRBJ2-1, with 12 bases identical to TRBD2. This receptor was obtained from a female donor over 55 with stage I squamous cell lung carcinoma. The sample here was lung tumor tissue, taken before any cancer treatment. This chain's CDR3 is CASSPPSGRAGYNEQFF. The CDR3 nucleotides read TGTGCCAGCAGTCCTCCTAGCGGGAGGGCCGGGTACAATGAGCAGTTCTTC.